This T cell receptor beta chain was observed in a study of Ad26.COV2.S vaccination and SARS-CoV-2 variants. About the study: Enrolled in COV1001, the donor was in the Ad26.COV2.S trial arm, which received the vaccine. Intramuscular Ad26.COV2.S at 5x10^10 or 1x10^11 viral particles.

Here immunoSEQ multiplex PCR was the method, and the copy in TCRdb shows in-frame clones only, minus some. The sample gives about 330,000 clones, under 90% of which show up once; 4.5% to 7% is in the top ten. This CDR3 has 12 residues. Germline V gene lookup returns CDR1 SQVTM and CDR2 ANQGSEA. This clone showed up just once. Described treatment: some 20 received Ad26.COV2.S at low or high dose, single or two shots; about 5 received placebo; per-sample allocation not given. Collection of the samples took place on day 63 after the first injection of vaccine or placebo. The individual, an adult aged 18-55 years, was a donor in Boston.

Sequences were derived from peripheral blood, sampled in a trial of Ad26.COV2.S vaccine versus placebo. This clonotype originated in a person aged 18 to 65 who received the Ad26.COV2.S COVID-19 vaccine or a placebo. The gene calls are TRBV29-1 and TRBJ1-1; D is unclear. CDR3 loop: CRSEDSSGGAFF. The CDR3 DNA is TGCAGGTCAGAAGACTCAAGCGGTGGGGCTTTCTTT.